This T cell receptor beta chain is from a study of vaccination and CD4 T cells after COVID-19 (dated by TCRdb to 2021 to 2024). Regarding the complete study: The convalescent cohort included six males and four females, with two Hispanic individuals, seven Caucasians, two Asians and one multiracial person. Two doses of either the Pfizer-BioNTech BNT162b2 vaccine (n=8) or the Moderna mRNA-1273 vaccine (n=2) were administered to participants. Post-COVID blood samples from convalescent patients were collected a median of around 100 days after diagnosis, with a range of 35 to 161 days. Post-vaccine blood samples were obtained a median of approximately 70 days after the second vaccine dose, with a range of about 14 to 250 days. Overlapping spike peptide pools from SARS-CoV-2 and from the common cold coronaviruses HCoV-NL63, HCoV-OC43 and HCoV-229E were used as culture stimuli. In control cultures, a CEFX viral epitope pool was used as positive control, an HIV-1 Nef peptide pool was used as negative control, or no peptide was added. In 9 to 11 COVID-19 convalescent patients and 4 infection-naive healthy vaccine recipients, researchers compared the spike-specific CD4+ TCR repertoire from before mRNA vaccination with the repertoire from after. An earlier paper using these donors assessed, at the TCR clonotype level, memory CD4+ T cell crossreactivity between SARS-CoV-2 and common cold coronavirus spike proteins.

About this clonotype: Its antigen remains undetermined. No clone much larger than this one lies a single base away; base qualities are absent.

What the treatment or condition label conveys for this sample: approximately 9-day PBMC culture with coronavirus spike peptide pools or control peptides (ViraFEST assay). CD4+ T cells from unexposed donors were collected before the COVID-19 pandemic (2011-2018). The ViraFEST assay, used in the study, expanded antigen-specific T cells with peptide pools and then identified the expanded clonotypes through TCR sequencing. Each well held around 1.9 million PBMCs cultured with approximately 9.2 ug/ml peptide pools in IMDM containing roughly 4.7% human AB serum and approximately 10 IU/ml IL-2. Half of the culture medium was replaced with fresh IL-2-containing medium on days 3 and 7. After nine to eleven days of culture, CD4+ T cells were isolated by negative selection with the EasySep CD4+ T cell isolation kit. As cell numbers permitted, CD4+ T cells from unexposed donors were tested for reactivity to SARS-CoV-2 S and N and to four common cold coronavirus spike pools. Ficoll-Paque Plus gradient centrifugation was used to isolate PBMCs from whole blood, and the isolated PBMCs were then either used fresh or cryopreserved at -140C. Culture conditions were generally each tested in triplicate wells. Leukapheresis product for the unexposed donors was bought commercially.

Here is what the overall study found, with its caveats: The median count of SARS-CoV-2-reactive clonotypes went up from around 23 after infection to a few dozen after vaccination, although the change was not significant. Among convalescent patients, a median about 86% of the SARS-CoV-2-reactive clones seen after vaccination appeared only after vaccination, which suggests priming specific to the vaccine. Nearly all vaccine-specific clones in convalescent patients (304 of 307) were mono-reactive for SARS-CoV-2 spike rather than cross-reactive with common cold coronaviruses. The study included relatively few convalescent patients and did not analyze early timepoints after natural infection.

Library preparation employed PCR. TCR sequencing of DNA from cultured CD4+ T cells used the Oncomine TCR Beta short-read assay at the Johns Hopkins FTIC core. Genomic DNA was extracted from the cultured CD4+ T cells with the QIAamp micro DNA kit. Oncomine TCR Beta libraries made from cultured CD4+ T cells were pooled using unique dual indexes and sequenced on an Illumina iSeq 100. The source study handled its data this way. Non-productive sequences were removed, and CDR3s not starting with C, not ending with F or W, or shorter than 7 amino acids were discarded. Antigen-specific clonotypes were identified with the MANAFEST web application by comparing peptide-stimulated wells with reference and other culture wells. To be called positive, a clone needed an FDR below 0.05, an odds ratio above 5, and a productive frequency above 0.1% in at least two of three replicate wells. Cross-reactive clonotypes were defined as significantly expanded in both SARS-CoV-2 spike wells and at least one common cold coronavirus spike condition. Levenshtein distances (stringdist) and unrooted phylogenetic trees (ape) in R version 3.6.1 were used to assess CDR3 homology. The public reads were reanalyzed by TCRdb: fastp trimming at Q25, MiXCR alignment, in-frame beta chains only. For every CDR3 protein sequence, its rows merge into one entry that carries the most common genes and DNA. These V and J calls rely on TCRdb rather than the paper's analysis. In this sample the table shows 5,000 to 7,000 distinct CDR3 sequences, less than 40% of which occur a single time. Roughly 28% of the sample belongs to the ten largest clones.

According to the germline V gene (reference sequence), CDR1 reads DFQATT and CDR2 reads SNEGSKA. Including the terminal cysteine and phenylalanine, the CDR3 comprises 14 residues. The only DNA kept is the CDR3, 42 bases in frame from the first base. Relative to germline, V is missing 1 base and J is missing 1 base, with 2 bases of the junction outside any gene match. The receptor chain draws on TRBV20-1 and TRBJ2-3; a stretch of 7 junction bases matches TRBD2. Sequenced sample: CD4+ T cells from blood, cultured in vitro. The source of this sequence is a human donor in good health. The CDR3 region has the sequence CSARVSGGTDTQYF. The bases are TGCAGTGCTAGAGTGAGCGGGGGCACAGATACGCAGTATTTT.